These 15 T cell receptor beta chains were all obtained from the same sample, sequenced in a study of PD-1 blockade in mismatch repair-deficient tumors. Profiled with immunoSEQ multiplex PCR; TCRdb holds only in-frame clones, not every one. The profile shows around 62,000 clones, more than 75% of them singletons. Specimen: peripheral blood, collected 2 weeks after starting pembrolizumab. These receptors were taken from an adult with mismatch repair-deficient cancer.

This CDR3 is CAWSDSLTGGYGELFF. CDR3 in DNA: TGTGCCTGGAGCGACTCCCTGACAGGGGGCTACGGGGAGCTGTTTTTT. The V call is TRBV30, the J call TRBJ2-2; 10 bases agree with TRBD1. CDR1 is GTSNPN and CDR2 is SVGIG in the germline V gene (reference sequence). The V and J ends lost 3 bases and 7 bases, in that order; junction bases with no gene match: 11. CDR3 size: 16 residues.

The rearrangement uses TRBV9 and TRBJ2-1, with D perhaps TRBD2 (6 bases). The CDR3 is 15 amino acids. In germline, CDR1 is SGDLS, CDR2 YYNGEE. V was clipped by 4 bases and J by 6 bases, with 17 bases between them. The CDR3 protein is CASSPMGDSSNEQFF. The CDR3, as DNA: TGTGCCAGCAGCCCCATGGGGGACTCGAGCAATGAGCAGTTCTTC.

This chain links TRBV19 with TRBJ2-2, with D perhaps matching TRBD1 (6 bases). The V end was cut by 8 bases, the J end by 7 bases, with 20 bases between. CDR1 is LNHDA and CDR2 is SQIVND in the germline V gene (reference sequence). This CDR3 is 15 amino acids long. As DNA, the CDR3 is TGTGCCAGTGAGAATGTAGGGGGAGCTTACGGGGAGCTGTTTTTT. Amino acids: CASENVGGAYGELFF.

The chain carries TRBV10-1 and TRBJ2-7; 11 bases map to TRBD2. Germline-derived CDR1 and CDR2 are WNHNN and SYGVQD (reference sequence). This CDR3 comprises 15 residues. V lost 5 bases, J lost 1 base, and 4 bases stayed unmatched. In nucleotides, the CDR3 is TGCGCCAGCAGTCCCGGGACTAGCGGTTCCTACGAGCAGTACTTC. Protein sequence: CASSPGTSGSYEQYF.

This chain links TRBV9 with TRBJ2-7; D possibly uses TRBD1 or TRBD2 (5 bases each). Germline V lookup: CDR1 SGDLS, CDR2 YYNGEE. The ends were cut back, 4 bases at V and 3 bases at J, with 14 bases in the middle. The length of the CDR3 is 14 residues. The CDR3 sequence: CASSPTGTVYEQYF. DNA for the CDR3: TGTGCCAGCAGCCCGACCGGGACCGTCTACGAGCAGTACTTC.

This clone was picked up one time. This rearrangement joins TRBV4-2 to TRBJ2-3; 10 nucleotides agree with TRBD2. The CDR3 spans 17 residues. CDR1 and CDR2 (germline): LGHNA, YNFKEQ. Trimming cost V 1 base and J 6 bases; bases outside gene matches: 10. CDR3 coding DNA: TGTGCCAGCAGCCAAGCTCTAGCGGGAGTGGGGGTGGATACGCAGTATTTT. Its protein product is CASSQALAGVGVDTQYF.

The V call is TRBV19, the J call TRBJ2-7; maybe TRBD1 (6 bases). V lost 8 bases and J 2 bases, leaving 10 bases between the germline ends. Germline V gene sequence: CDR1 LNHDA, CDR2 SQIVND (reference sequence). This CDR3 has 12 residues. The CDR3 loop is CASRGQTYEQYF. Written as DNA, the CDR3 is TGTGCCAGTCGCGGACAGACCTACGAGCAGTACTTC.

The V gene is TRBV6-6, the J gene TRBJ2-1, with D tentatively TRBD2 (5 bases). From germline, CDR1 is MNHNY and CDR2 SVGAGI (reference sequence). CDR3 length equals 14 residues. V was pared by 6 bases and J by 6 bases, with 15 bases between. The CDR3 coding sequence is TGTGCCAGCAGCCAAGGAGCGGTGCTCAATGAGCAGTTCTTC. Encoded protein: CASSQGAVLNEQFF.

The CDR3 reads CASSEETGHRANVLTF. The CDR3 DNA is TGTGCCAGCAGTGAAGAGACAGGGCATCGGGCCAACGTCCTGACTTTC. This sequence joins TRBV25-1 and TRBJ2-6; 7 nucleotides align to TRBD1. The germline CDR1 and CDR2 sequences are MGHDK and SYGVNS. This CDR3 is built from 16 residues. After removal of 2 bases from V and 5 bases from J, the junction contained 6 bases not matched to a gene.

The chain is built from TRBV5-8 and TRBJ2-7; TRBD1 might be the D (5 bases). The CDR3 covers 16 residues. V lost 0 bases and J lost 0, with 13 bases in between. Germline-derived CDR1 and CDR2 are SGHTS and YDEGEE. The CDR3 DNA reads TGTGCCAGCAGCTTGGCTTGGCACAGGAGCTCCTACGAGCAGTACTTC. Amino acids: CASSLAWHRSSYEQYF.

The chain links TRBV2 to TRBJ2-5; D not certain. The V end was cut by 1 base, the J end by 5 bases, with 5 bases between. The CDR3 length is 12 residues. Germline V gives CDR1 SNHLY, CDR2 FYNNEI. CDR3 nucleotide sequence: TGTGCCAGCAGTGAAGATTGGGAGACCCAGTACTTC. It is translated as CASSEDWETQYF.

The chain links TRBV28 to TRBJ2-6, with D possibly being TRBD2 (6 bases). Germline V gene data show CDR1 as MDHEN and CDR2 as SYDVKM. The CDR3 has 19 amino acids. The ends were cut back, 6 bases at V and 2 bases at J, with 23 bases in the middle. CDR3 nucleotides: TGTGCCAGCAGCTCATCCCAGGGAGGAGCGGCTCCTGGGGCCAACGTCCTGACTTTC. Its protein is CASSSSQGGAAPGANVLTF.

The chain joins TRBV7-2 to TRBJ1-2; TRBD1 might be the D (6 bases). The V end was cut by 3 bases, the J end by 4 bases, with 12 bases between. Germline V CDR1 and CDR2: SGHTA, FQGNSA. This CDR3 has 14 residues. CDR3 loop: CASSLNLDSYGYTF. The CDR3, as DNA: TGTGCCAGCAGCTTGAACCTGGACAGCTATGGCTACACCTTC.

The genes are TRBV11-3 and TRBJ1-5, with TRBD1 matching 8 bases. Germline V CDR1 and CDR2: SGHNT, YENEEA. The CDR3 covers 14 residues. V dropped 5 bases and J dropped 4; count of bases not matched to a gene: 4. The CDR3 region is CASSQTGDNQPQHF. CDR3 bases: TGTGCCAGCAGCCAGACAGGGGATAATCAGCCCCAGCATTTT. Filled out from reference TRBV11-3 and TRBJ1-5, the complete variable domain reads EAGVVQSPRYKIIEKKQPVAFWCNPISGHNTLYWYLQNLGQGPELLIRYENEEAVDDSQLPKDRFSAERLKGVDSTLKIQPAELGDSAVYLCASSQTGDNQPQHFGDGTRLSIL.

V is TRBV6-6 and J is TRBJ2-7; possible D gene TRBD1, 5 bases. Germline V gene data show CDR1 as MNHNY and CDR2 as SVGAGI (reference sequence). This CDR3 spans 13 amino acids. V shed 6 bases and J shed 2 bases, with 11 bases lying between them. The CDR3 nucleotides read TGTGCCAGCAGAAAAGACAGTACCTACGAGCAGTACTTC. Translation gives CASRKDSTYEQYF.